The 21 T cell receptor beta chains in this list originate from one sample, sequenced in a study of cytomegalovirus exposure and HLA in healthy donors. The PCR used 60 Vbeta and 13 Jbeta primers. The protocol was immunoSEQ multiplex PCR, while the TCRdb copy is restricted to in-frame clones and leaves out a portion. The sample carries a few hundred thousand clones, about nine tenths recorded once. The material sequenced was PBMCs. Receptors originate from a girl aged 2-9 years in good health and CMV-seronegative.

The V gene is TRBV27, the J gene TRBJ2-5; TRBD1 aligns across 10 bases. The trim removed 2 bases at V and 1 base at J, leaving 1 base unmatched. The CDR3 has 15 amino acids. Per germline, CDR1 MNHEY and CDR2 SMNVEV (reference sequence). Here the CDR3 DNA reads TGTGCCAGCAGTTTACGACAGGGGGCCCAAGAGACCCAGTACTTC. Amino acid sequence: CASSLRQGAQETQYF.

The chain is built from TRBV19 and TRBJ2-1; the match to TRBD1 covers 8 bases. V lost 1 base, J lost 3 bases, and 2 bases stayed unmatched. Germline V lookup: CDR1 LNHDA, CDR2 SQIVND (reference sequence). The CDR3 has 15 amino acids. The CDR3 region is CASSIGGTGYNEQFF. The DNA for the CDR3 is TGTGCCAGTAGTATAGGGGGGACAGGCTACAATGAGCAGTTCTTC.

The V call is TRBV15, the J call TRBJ2-1, with D possibly TRBD2 on 6 matching bases. Germline values: CDR1 LNHNV, CDR2 YYDKDF (reference sequence). Trimming stripped 6 bases from V and 5 bases from J, with 11 bases between. The CDR3 totals 13 residues. The CDR3 DNA sequence: TGTGCCACCAGGCGGGAAATCCACAATGAGCAGTTCTTC. Translation: CATRREIHNEQFF.

V gene TRBV5-1 combines with J gene TRBJ2-7; 8 bases fit TRBD1. The junction had 9 bases not matched to a gene; V was cut back by 5 bases and J by 2 bases. There are 15 residues in the CDR3. Germline V CDR1 and CDR2: SGHRS, YFSETQ. In DNA, the CDR3 is TGCGCCAGCAGAGTGGCGACAGGGGCGACCTACGAGCAGTACTTC. This encodes CASRVATGATYEQYF.

This chain connects TRBV19 to TRBJ1-5; D may be TRBD1 (5 bases). Germline lookup yields CDR1 LNHDA and CDR2 SQIVND (reference sequence). V was cut by 2 bases and J by 3 bases, with 11 bases left in between. The CDR3 consists of 15 residues. This CDR3 reads CASSIIGQPNQPQHF. The CDR3 DNA reads as TGTGCCAGTAGTATAATCGGACAACCCAATCAGCCCCAGCATTTT. The complete variable domain, with remaining parts taken from reference TRBV19 and TRBJ1-5, reads DGGITQSPKYLFRKEGQNVTLSCEQNLNHDAMYWYRQDPGQGLRLIYYSQIVNDFQKGDIAEGYSVSREKKESFPLTVTSAQKNPTAFYLCASSIIGQPNQPQHFGDGTRLSIL.

The rearrangement uses TRBV29-1 and TRBJ1-1; TRBD1 aligns across 7 bases. Losses at the gene ends were 1 base for V and 3 bases for J; bases not matched to a gene: 8. CDR3 length: 15 amino acids. Per the germline V gene, CDR1 is SQVTM and CDR2 is ANQGSEA. The CDR3 loop reads CSVEGRQGGDTEAFF. The CDR3 nucleotides are TGCAGCGTTGAAGGCAGACAGGGCGGGGACACTGAAGCTTTCTTT.

CDR3 DNA: TGTGCCAGCGCCCTGTCAGGGCGCGTCCAGCCCCAGCATTTT. It encodes CASALSGRVQPQHF. This chain links TRBV28 with TRBJ1-5, with D possibly being TRBD1 (5 bases). Trimming pared 8 bases from V and 7 bases from J, leaving 18 bases between. The CDR3 spans 14 residues. The V gene's germline CDR1 is MDHEN and CDR2 SYDVKM.

The chain carries TRBV6-1 and TRBJ2-3, with 7 nucleotides matching TRBD1. The germline gives CDR1 MNHNS, CDR2 SASEGT. The CDR3 extends over 14 amino acids. Germline trimming cut 6 bases from V and 1 base from J; bases unmatched to any gene: 4. The chain's CDR3 is CASRDRARTDTQYF. The CDR3 nucleotides read TGTGCCAGCAGAGACAGGGCCCGCACAGATACGCAGTATTTT.

This clone has a single count. The chain recombines TRBV6-1 with TRBJ1-6; 9 bases map to TRBD1. CDR3 length equals 14 residues. The V and J ends lost 7 bases and 9 bases, in that order; junction bases with no gene match: 7. Germline CDR1 and CDR2: MNHNS and SASEGT. CDR3 bases: TGTGCCAGCACCTGGACAGGGGAGGGTTCACCCCTCCACTTT. Its translation: CASTWTGEGSPLHF.

This CDR3 reads CASSIVAGGISNQPQHF. CDR3 coding DNA: TGTGCCAGTAGTATAGTTGCAGGGGGTATTAGCAATCAGCCCCAGCATTTT. V usage is TRBV19 and J usage is TRBJ1-5, with 7 bases that match TRBD1. This CDR3 has 17 residues. Germline V gene sequence: CDR1 LNHDA, CDR2 SQIVND (reference sequence). With 1 base clipped from V and 0 bases from J, the junction kept 6 bases outside the gene matches.

The V call is TRBV4-2, the J call TRBJ2-7, with D maybe TRBD2 (7 bases). This CDR3 has 18 residues. The germline V gene has CDR1 LGHNA and CDR2 YNFKEQ. V lost 1 base to trimming and J lost 7 bases, with 26 bases between them. The CDR3 sequence: CASSQVWDLWGGAEEQYF. The CDR3 DNA is TGTGCCAGCAGCCAAGTTTGGGATCTTTGGGGGGGGGCAGAGGAGCAGTACTTC.

The rearrangement links TRBV7-6 to TRBJ1-6, with 7 bases aligning to TRBD1. The ends lost 0 bases at V and 7 bases at J; junction bases unmatched: 6. The germline V gene has CDR1 SGHVS and CDR2 FNYEAQ. The CDR3 is made up of 16 amino acids. The CDR3 region has the DNA TGTGCCAGCAGCTTAGCGCAGGGGGTGGGGAATTCACCCCTCCACTTT. Protein: CASSLAQGVGNSPLHF.

This chain uses TRBV29-1 with TRBJ1-1, with D uncertain. V shed 5 bases and J shed 2 bases, with 6 bases lying between them. This CDR3 contains 11 residues. Germline V CDR1 and CDR2: SQVTM, ANQGSEA. In DNA form, the CDR3 reads TGCAGCGTTCGGGTCAACACTGAAGCTTTCTTT. Translating it yields CSVRVNTEAFF.

This chain joins TRBV30 and TRBJ1-3; unclear D gene. Per the germline V gene, CDR1 is GTSNPN and CDR2 is SVGIG (reference sequence). The CDR3 is made up of 14 amino acids. V lost 1 base and J 3 bases, leaving 10 bases between the germline ends. The CDR3 nucleotides are TGTGCCTGGAGTGGAGGAAAAGGTGGAAACACCATATATTTT. This codes for CAWSGGKGGNTIYF.

This clone came up once. CDR3 DNA sequence: TGTGCCAGCAGTCTATATTTGGGGGGGGACAGGGTACGCAATGAGCAGTTCTTC. This encodes CASSLYLGGDRVRNEQFF. This chain joins TRBV27 and TRBJ2-1, with TRBD1 matching 9 bases. V lost 5 bases, J lost 6 bases, and 17 bases stayed unmatched. The CDR3 is 18 residues long. Germline CDR1 reads MNHEY; CDR2 reads SMNVEV (reference sequence).

This clone was observed a few times. This chain connects TRBV2 to TRBJ2-3, with 9 bases fitting TRBD1. The CDR3 has 17 amino acids. In germline, CDR1 is SNHLY, CDR2 FYNNEI. Losses at the gene ends were 0 bases for V and 0 bases for J; bases not matched to a gene: 4. The chain's CDR3 is CASSEAPGQGSTDTQYF. CDR3 nucleotide sequence: TGTGCCAGCAGTGAAGCCCCCGGACAGGGGAGCACAGATACGCAGTATTTT.

This clone was detected once. The V call is TRBV20-1, the J call TRBJ2-1, with 7 bases aligning to TRBD2. Germline loops: CDR1 DFQATT, CDR2 SNEGSKA (reference sequence). This CDR3 contains 11 residues. V shed 7 bases, J shed 4 bases, and the junction held 1 base outside the gene matches. Here the CDR3 reads CSVLAYNEQFF. The CDR3 coding sequence is TGCAGTGTACTAGCGTACAATGAGCAGTTCTTC.

The CDR3 DNA sequence: TGTGCCAGCCAAGGGGGCTACGAGCAGTACTTC. It yields the protein CASQGGYEQYF. The chain joins TRBV6-6 to TRBJ2-7; TRBD1 might be the D (6 bases). Trimming removed 8 bases from V and 3 bases from J, with 8 bases in between. The CDR3 totals 11 residues. Germline V gene lookup returns CDR1 MNHNY and CDR2 SVGAGI (reference sequence).

This clone came up once. The V and J genes are TRBV7-9 and TRBJ2-1; D remains unclear. CDR1 is SEHNR and CDR2 is FQNEAQ in the germline V gene (reference sequence). V was trimmed by 1 base and J by 9 bases, leaving 4 bases between them. This CDR3 comprises 11 residues. The CDR3 coding sequence is TGTGCCAGCAGCTTAGGGGCTGAGCAGTTCTTC. It is translated as CASSLGAEQFF.

V gene TRBV7-2 combines with J gene TRBJ1-1; D gene unclear. Germline V gene data show CDR1 as SGHTA and CDR2 as FQGNSA. The CDR3 contains 17 residues. The V end was cut by 3 bases, the J end by 4 bases, with 21 bases between. The CDR3 is CASSFLWVEWWSTEAFF. The CDR3 coding sequence is TGTGCCAGCAGCTTTCTCTGGGTTGAATGGTGGAGCACTGAAGCTTTCTTT.

The chain recombines TRBV19 with TRBJ2-5; tentative D call: TRBD1 (5 bases). Trimming pared 7 bases from V and 4 bases from J, leaving 10 bases between. Germline CDR1 reads LNHDA; CDR2 reads SQIVND (reference sequence). The CDR3 runs to 12 residues. This CDR3 reads CASTSGSETQYF. The CDR3 DNA is TGTGCCAGTACGTCAGGGTCAGAGACCCAGTACTTC.